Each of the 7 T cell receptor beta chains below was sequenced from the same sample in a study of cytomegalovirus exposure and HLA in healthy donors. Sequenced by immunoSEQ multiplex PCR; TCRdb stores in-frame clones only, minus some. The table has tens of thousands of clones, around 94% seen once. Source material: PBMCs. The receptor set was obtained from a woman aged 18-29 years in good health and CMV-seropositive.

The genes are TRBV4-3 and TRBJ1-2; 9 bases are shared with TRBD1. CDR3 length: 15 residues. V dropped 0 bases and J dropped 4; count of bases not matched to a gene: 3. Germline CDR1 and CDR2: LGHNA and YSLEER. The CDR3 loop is CASSQELQGAYGYTF. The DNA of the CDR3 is TGCGCCAGCAGCCAAGAGTTACAGGGGGCCTATGGCTACACCTTC.

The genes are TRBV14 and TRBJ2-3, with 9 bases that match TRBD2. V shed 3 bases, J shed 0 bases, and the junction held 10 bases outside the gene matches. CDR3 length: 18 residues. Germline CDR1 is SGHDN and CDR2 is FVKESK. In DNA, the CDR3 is TGTGCCAGCAGCCAGTACCTAGCGGGAATGGGGAGCACAGATACGCAGTATTTT. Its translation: CASSQYLAGMGSTDTQYF.

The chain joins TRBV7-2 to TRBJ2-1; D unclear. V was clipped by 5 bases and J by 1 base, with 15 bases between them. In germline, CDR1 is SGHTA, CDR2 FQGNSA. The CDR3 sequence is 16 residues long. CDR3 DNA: TGTGCCAGCAGCACCGCTCGGGTGGTATCCTACAATGAGCAGTTCTTC. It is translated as CASSTARVVSYNEQFF. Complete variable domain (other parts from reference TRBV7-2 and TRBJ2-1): GAGVSQSPSNKVTEKGKDVELRCDPISGHTALYWYRQSLGQGLEFLIYFQGNSAPDKSGLPSDRFSAERTGGSVSTLTIQRTQQEDSAVYLCASSTARVVSYNEQFFGPGTRLTVL.

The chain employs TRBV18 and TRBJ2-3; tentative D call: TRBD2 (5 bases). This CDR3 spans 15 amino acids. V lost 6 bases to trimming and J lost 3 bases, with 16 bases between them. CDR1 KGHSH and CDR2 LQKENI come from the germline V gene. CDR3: CASSPPEGLTDTQYF. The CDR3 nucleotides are TGTGCCAGCTCGCCCCCTGAGGGCCTTACAGATACGCAGTATTTT.

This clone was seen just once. As DNA, the CDR3 is TGTGCCACCGAAAACAGGGGGCCGGGAAACACCATATATTTT. Translated, it gives CATENRGPGNTIYF. This sequence joins TRBV6-1 and TRBJ1-3; TRBD1 agrees at 9 bases. Per germline, CDR1 MNHNS and CDR2 SASEGT. The CDR3 has 14 residues. Losses at the gene ends were 10 bases for V and 4 bases for J; bases not matched to a gene: 8.

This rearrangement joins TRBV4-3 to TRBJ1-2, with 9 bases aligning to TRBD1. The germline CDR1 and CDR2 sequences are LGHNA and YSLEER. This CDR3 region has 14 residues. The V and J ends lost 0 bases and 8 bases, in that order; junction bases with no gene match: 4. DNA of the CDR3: TGCGCCAGCAGCCAAGATCGGACAGGGGAGGGCTACACCTTC. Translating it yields CASSQDRTGEGYTF.

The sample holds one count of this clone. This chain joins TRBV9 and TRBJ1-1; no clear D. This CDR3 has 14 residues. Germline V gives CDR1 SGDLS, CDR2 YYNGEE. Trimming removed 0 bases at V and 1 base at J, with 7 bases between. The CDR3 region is CASSVESGNTEAFF. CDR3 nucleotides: TGTGCCAGCAGCGTAGAGTCGGGGAACACTGAAGCTTTCTTT.